This T cell receptor (beta chain) was found in a study of shared clonotypes between healthy human individuals. Selected positively for CCR7 and CD45RO-negative, naive CD8 cells excluded terminally differentiated effector memory CD45RA+ cells. Repertoires were generated with immunoSEQ multiplex PCR, while TCRdb's copy carries only in-frame clones and drops some. The sample holds about 2.2 million clones; 85% to 95% are singletons and the top ten take about 1.5%. A word on this clone: Other DNA sequences in this sample translate to the same CDR3.

The sample was naive CD8+ T cells from PBMCs. The clonotype was recovered from a young man in good health. Some clones in this sample may be carry-over from other donors' samples.

The DNA for the CDR3 is TGTGCCAGCAGCTCCCGGACGGAGAACACTGAAGCTTTCTTT. This sequence encodes CASSSRTENTEAFF. The chain joins TRBV11-2 to TRBJ1-1; D is uncertain. V shed 4 bases and J shed 1 base, with 10 bases lying between them. Germline lookup yields CDR1 SGHAT and CDR2 FQNNGV. This CDR3 region has 14 residues.